The T cell receptor (beta chain) described here comes from a study of cytomegalovirus exposure and HLA in healthy donors. The PCR used 60 Vbeta and 13 Jbeta primers. Assay used: immunoSEQ multiplex PCR; TCRdb lists only in-frame clones, some missing. This table has over 250,000 clones, 80% to 90% appearing once. The CDR3 covers 19 residues. J was trimmed by 0 bases and V by 4 bases; bases with no gene match: 13. Germline CDR1 ENHRY, CDR2 SYGVKD. The receptor comes from a man aged 40-49 years in good health and CMV-seropositive. The sample was PBMCs. The chain recombines TRBV10-3 with TRBJ1-1; TRBD1 matches 11 bases. This CDR3 reads CAISAGTGGQGYLNTEAFF. CDR3 coding DNA: TGTGCCATCAGTGCAGGGACAGGGGGTCAGGGCTACCTGAACACTGAAGCTTTCTTT.